One T cell receptor (beta chain) is described in this entry. This sample was included in a study of CD8+ T cells in alopecia areata. The germline V gene has CDR1 GTSNPN and CDR2 SVGIG (reference sequence). Trimming took off 4 bases at V and 6 bases at J, with 12 bases between the two ends. This CDR3 has 12 amino acids. Treatment denoted: oral pan-JAK inhibitor, 5-10 mg twice daily. Extracted from the samples, RNA was reverse transcribed into cDNA to serve as the sequencing template. The method was immunoSEQ multiplex PCR; TCRdb's version includes in-frame clones alone and lacks a portion of them. The sample holds 110,000 or so clones, 50% to 75% seen once.

The sequences come from CD8+ T cells sorted from blood, collected at week 4, from a patient treated with tofacitinib. This rearrangement joins TRBV30 to TRBJ1-2; D call uncertain. This sequence originates from a human donor with alopecia areata. Here the CDR3 reads CAWNLGLHGYTF. For the CDR3, the DNA is TGTGCCTGGAATTTAGGTTTGCATGGCTACACCTTC.